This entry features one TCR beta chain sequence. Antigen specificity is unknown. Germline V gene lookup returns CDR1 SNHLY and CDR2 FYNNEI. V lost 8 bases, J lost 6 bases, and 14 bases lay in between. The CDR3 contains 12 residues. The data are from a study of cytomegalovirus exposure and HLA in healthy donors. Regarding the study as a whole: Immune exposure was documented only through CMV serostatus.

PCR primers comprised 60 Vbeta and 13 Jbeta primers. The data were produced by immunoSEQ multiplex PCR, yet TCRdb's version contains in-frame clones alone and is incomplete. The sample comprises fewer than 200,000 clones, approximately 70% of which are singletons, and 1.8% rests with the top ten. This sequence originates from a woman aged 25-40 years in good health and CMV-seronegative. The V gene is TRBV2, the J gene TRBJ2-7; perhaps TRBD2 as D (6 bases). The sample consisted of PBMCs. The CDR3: CASHVGGPEQYF. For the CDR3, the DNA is TGTGCCAGCCATGTCGGAGGGCCCGAGCAGTACTTC.